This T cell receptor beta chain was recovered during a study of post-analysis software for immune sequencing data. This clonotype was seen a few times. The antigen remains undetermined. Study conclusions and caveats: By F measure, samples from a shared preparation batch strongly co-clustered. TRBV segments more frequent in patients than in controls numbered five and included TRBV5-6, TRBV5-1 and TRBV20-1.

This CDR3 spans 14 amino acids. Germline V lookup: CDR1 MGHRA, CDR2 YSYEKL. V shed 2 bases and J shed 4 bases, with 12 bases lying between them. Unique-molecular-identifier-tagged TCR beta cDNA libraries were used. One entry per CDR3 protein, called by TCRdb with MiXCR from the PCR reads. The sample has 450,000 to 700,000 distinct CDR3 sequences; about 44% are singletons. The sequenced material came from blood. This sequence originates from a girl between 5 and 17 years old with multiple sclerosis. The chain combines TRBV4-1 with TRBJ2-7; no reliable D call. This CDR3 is CASSQNKGEYEQYF. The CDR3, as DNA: TGCGCCAGCAGCCAAAATAAAGGAGAATACGAGCAGTACTTC.